This TCR beta chain derives from a study of blood T cell repertoires in COVID-19. Across the study: T cells, B-cell-depleted T cells, or PBMCs provided the cDNA or gDNA that served as material.

This CDR3 is built from 14 residues. Per germline, CDR1 SGHTA and CDR2 FQGTGA. Deletions cut 5 bases from V and 5 bases from J, with 12 bases between. Original data processing: Reference gene primer amplification yielded estimated nucleated cell counts. Profiled with immunoSEQ multiplex PCR; TCRdb holds only in-frame clones, not every one. That table furnishes V, J and clone size, whereas the DNA furnished D and trimming. The sample lists about 220,000 clones, roughly 80% occurring once. Those enrolled, adults aged roughly 18 to 95 years, came from 24 US areas. Assignment of participants to cohorts was predicated upon participant-reported clinical history.

The receptor was isolated from a woman aged 40 to 50 with acute COVID-19. This chain connects TRBV7-3 to TRBJ2-2; no reliable D call. The specimen was PBMCs or T cells enriched from blood (not recorded which). The CDR3 DNA follows: TGTGCCAGCAGCGCCCGGAGAAGGACCGGGGAGCTGTTTTTT. The encoded protein is CASSARRRTGELFF.